This section outlines one TCR beta chain sequence together with its context. The sample originates from a study of T cell responses to AZD1222 COVID-19 vaccine. Clones were sequenced by immunoSEQ multiplex PCR, and TCRdb holds only the in-frame ones, with some missing. The sample carries about 150,000 clones, about 92% recorded once. The clonotype originates from an adult in good health. Sequencing used peripheral blood, obtained on day 0 of AZD1222 vaccination.

CDR3 sequence reads: CASSYSGTAGNTIYF. The CDR3 nucleotides read TGTGCCAGCAGTTACTCCGGGACCGCTGGAAACACCATATATTTT. The chain recombines TRBV6-5 with TRBJ1-3; TRBD1 is a possible D gene (5 bases). Germline CDR1 and CDR2: MNHEY and SVGAGI. The CDR3 is 15 amino acids. V lost 0 bases to trimming and J lost 2 bases, with 8 bases between them.